This T cell receptor beta chain was observed in a study of OX40 agonist ivuxolimab in advanced cancers. Study-level points and caveats: Expansion of clones was among the lowest in partial responders at 0.1-3.0 mg/kg.

It was autoimmune disease history or systemic immunosuppression that excluded patients. Turning to this clone: The antigen is unknown.

This CDR3 spans 14 amino acids. V lost 3 bases to trimming and J lost 3 bases, with 8 bases between them. Germline lookup yields CDR1 LNHDA and CDR2 SQIVND (reference sequence). Generated by immunoSEQ multiplex PCR, the TCRdb table keeps only in-frame clones and is missing some. The table has tens of thousands of clones, roughly 73% seen once. The clonotype was recovered from an adult with an advanced solid tumor such as melanoma, head and neck, liver or kidney cancer. This chain uses TRBV19 with TRBJ1-4; no definite D call. Sample: CD4+ or CD8+ T cells sorted from blood, taken in a trial of the OX40 agonist ivuxolimab. The CDR3 here is CASSIGSANEKLFF. Written as DNA, the CDR3 is TGTGCCAGTAGTATCGGCTCTGCTAATGAAAAACTGTTTTTT.